This passage covers 18 T cell receptor beta chains from one sample sequenced in a study of post-analysis software for immune sequencing data. Whole-study findings and limits: There were a few TRBV segments more frequent in patients than controls, and TRBV5-6, TRBV5-1 and TRBV20-1 were among them.

Researchers reported that TCR beta cDNA libraries carried unique molecular identifiers. TCRdb re-analysed the PCR reads in MiXCR, keeping a single row per CDR3 protein. The table has roughly 870,000 distinct CDR3 sequences, around 53% seen once. Antigens of these TCRs are unknown. The sequenced sample was blood. The receptor set was obtained from a girl between 10 and 17 years old with multiple sclerosis.

This clonotype was recorded many times. The rearrangement uses TRBV12-3 or TRBV12-4 and TRBJ2-1; the D is unclear. V lost 0 bases and J 8 bases, leaving 5 bases between the germline ends. The CDR3 totals 12 residues. Here the CDR3 reads CASSLASYEQFF. The CDR3 DNA follows: TGTGCCAGCAGTTTAGCTTCCTATGAGCAGTTCTTC.

This clonotype occurred a few times. The J gene is TRBJ2-7, the V gene TRBV4-1, with no clear D. CDR3 length: 13 amino acids. The germline CDR1 and CDR2 sequences are MGHRA and YSYEKL. Trimming shortened V by 0 bases and J by 3 bases, and 6 bases separated the two germline ends. The CDR3 DNA is TGCGCCAGCAGCCAAGATAAGGGCTACGAGCAGTACTTC. Protein: CASSQDKGYEQYF.

V and J are TRBV12-3 or TRBV12-4 and TRBJ1-2; 8 bases line up with TRBD1. J gave up 4 bases and V 6 bases, and 13 bases lay outside the gene matches. The CDR3 covers 16 residues. DNA for the CDR3: TGTGCCAGCAGGGAGGACAGGGCGAGGTATCTCTATGGCTACACCTTC. Its protein product is CASREDRARYLYGYTF.

The rearrangement joins TRBV7-9 to TRBJ1-1; 7 bases map to TRBD1. There are 15 residues in the CDR3. Germline V lookup: CDR1 SEHNR, CDR2 FQNEAQ (reference sequence). The V and J ends lost 5 bases and 2 bases, in that order; junction bases with no gene match: 8. The CDR3 nucleotides are TGTGCCAGCAGCCAGAGGGGACAGTCCAACACTGAAGCTTTCTTT. As protein: CASSQRGQSNTEAFF.

The chain employs TRBV20-1 and TRBJ2-3, with 8 bases aligning to TRBD2. CDR3 length equals 14 residues. V dropped 7 bases and J dropped 1; count of bases not matched to a gene: 7. Germline loops: CDR1 DFQATT, CDR2 SNEGSKA (reference sequence). The DNA of the CDR3 is TGCAGTGTTGCTGGGCGGGGGGGCACAGATACGCAGTATTTT. Protein: CSVAGRGGTDTQYF.

The chain employs TRBV7-9 and TRBJ1-2; D uncertain. Trimming cost V 4 bases and J 4 bases, with 13 bases left between them. Germline V CDR1 and CDR2: SEHNR, FQNEAQ (reference sequence). The CDR3 loop spans 14 amino acids. The CDR3 DNA reads TGTGCCAGCAGCTCCTTCCTGGGGAGCTATGGCTACACCTTC. Its translation: CASSSFLGSYGYTF.

The rearrangement joins TRBV2 to TRBJ2-1; 13 bases line up with TRBD2. This CDR3 region has 15 residues. After removal of 3 bases from V and 8 bases from J, the junction contained 4 bases not matched to a gene. Germline V gives CDR1 SNHLY, CDR2 FYNNEI. The CDR3 DNA sequence: TGTGCCAGCAGTGAGGGGACTAGCGGGGTCCATGAGCAGTTCTTC. This encodes CASSEGTSGVHEQFF.

The genes are TRBV12-3 or TRBV12-4 and TRBJ1-1, with unresolved D. The V and J ends lost 7 bases and 1 base respectively, with 10 bases between them. This CDR3 is built from 13 residues. Here the CDR3 reads CASNLDWNTEAFF. The CDR3 DNA sequence: TGTGCCAGCAACCTTGATTGGAACACTGAAGCTTTCTTT.

This chain links TRBV12-3 or TRBV12-4 with TRBJ2-1; TRBD2 aligns across 7 bases. Trimming took 7 bases from V and 0 from J; bases not matched to a gene: 6. The length of the CDR3 is 15 residues. The CDR3 DNA reads as TGTGCCAGCACCCTCCGGGGGGTCTCCTACAATGAGCAGTTCTTC. Encoded protein: CASTLRGVSYNEQFF.

CDR3 in amino acids: CASSTQGSNEKLFF. The DNA of the CDR3 is TGTGCCAGCAGCACACAGGGGTCTAATGAAAAACTGTTTTTT. V is TRBV11-2 and J is TRBJ1-4, with 7 bases aligning to TRBD1. The CDR3 spans 14 residues. Germline assignment: CDR1 SGHAT and CDR2 FQNNGV. The J segment lost 3 bases and the V segment lost 5 bases, leaving 3 bases of the junction unmatched.

CDR3 protein: CASRHAYEQYF. The CDR3 DNA is TGTGCCAGCAGACACGCCTACGAGCAGTACTTC. The V call is TRBV6-6, the J call TRBJ2-5; D uncertain. The J call may be mistaken, given a closer DNA end match to TRBJ2-7. The CDR3 is 11 residues long. In germline, CDR1 is MNHNY, CDR2 SVGAGI (reference sequence).

This chain uses TRBV6-2 or TRBV6-3 with TRBJ2-7, with a possible D match to TRBD1 (6 bases). Trimming shortened V by 4 bases and J by 7 bases, and 20 bases separated the two germline ends. This CDR3 has 15 amino acids. CDR1 and CDR2 from the germline V gene are MNHEY and SVGEGT. This CDR3 reads CASSFRDTTYNEQYF. The CDR3 nucleotides read TGTGCCAGCAGTTTCCGGGACACAACCTACAATGAGCAGTACTTC.

V and J are TRBV6-2 or TRBV6-3 and TRBJ2-5; 16 bases fit TRBD2. Germline V gives CDR1 MNHEY, CDR2 SVGEGT. With 5 bases clipped from V and 0 bases from J, the junction kept 9 bases outside the gene matches. This CDR3 is 19 amino acids long. For the CDR3, the DNA is TGTGCCAGCAGTCCGCACTCGGGACTAGCGGGGGGGTACCAAGAGACCCAGTACTTC. Amino acids: CASSPHSGLAGGYQETQYF.

The chain employs TRBV7-8 and TRBJ2-6; no definite D call. CDR3 length: 14 residues. Germline V gives CDR1 SGHVS, CDR2 FQNEAQ. V was cut by 5 bases and J by 12 bases, with 17 bases left in between. The CDR3, as DNA: TGTGCCAGCAGCGTATTGACCTCAAAGGTCGTCCTGACTTTC. This sequence encodes CASSVLTSKVVLTF.

This rearrangement joins TRBV9 to TRBJ2-7; no firm D call. CDR3 length: 16 amino acids. V was clipped by 2 bases and J by 0 bases, with 15 bases between them. Germline CDR1 reads SGDLS; CDR2 reads YYNGEE. The CDR3 DNA reads TGTGCCAGCAGCGTGGCCCCCGCCGAAGGCTCCTACGAGCAGTACTTC. It translates to CASSVAPAEGSYEQYF.

This clonotype occurred many times. The chain combines TRBV25-1 with TRBJ2-5; 9 bases agree with TRBD2. V lost 8 bases, J lost 2 bases, and 9 bases stayed unmatched. The CDR3 consists of 15 residues. Germline V gives CDR1 MGHDK, CDR2 SYGVNS. The CDR3 is CASSPREGRQETQYF. DNA for the CDR3: TGTGCCAGCTCCCCGCGGGAGGGGAGGCAAGAGACCCAGTACTTC. Full variable domain (missing parts from reference TRBV25-1 and TRBJ2-5): EADIYQTPRYLVIGTGKKITLECSQTMGHDKMYWYQQDPGMELHLIHYSYGVNSTEKGDLSSESTVSRIRTEHFPLTLESARPSHTSQYLCASSPREGRQETQYFGPGTRLLVL.

This clonotype was recorded at least ten times. V is TRBV20-1 and J is TRBJ2-5; a possible D gene is TRBD2 (6 bases). CDR3 size: 16 residues. Trimming took off 1 base at V and 4 bases at J, with 19 bases between the two ends. Germline V gene sequence: CDR1 DFQATT, CDR2 SNEGSKA (reference sequence). The CDR3 is CSARVSGRKGGETQYF. CDR3 nucleotides: TGCAGTGCTAGAGTCTCAGGCCGAAAGGGAGGAGAGACCCAGTACTTC.

The chain joins TRBV7-3 to TRBJ2-1; TRBD2 might be the D (5 bases). Trimming removed 6 bases from V and 0 bases from J, with 12 bases in between. The CDR3 is 15 residues long. Germline lookup yields CDR1 SGHTA and CDR2 FQGTGA. The CDR3 loop is CASSYTRSSYNEQFF. In nucleotides, the CDR3 is TGTGCCAGCAGTTATACTAGGAGCTCCTACAATGAGCAGTTCTTC.